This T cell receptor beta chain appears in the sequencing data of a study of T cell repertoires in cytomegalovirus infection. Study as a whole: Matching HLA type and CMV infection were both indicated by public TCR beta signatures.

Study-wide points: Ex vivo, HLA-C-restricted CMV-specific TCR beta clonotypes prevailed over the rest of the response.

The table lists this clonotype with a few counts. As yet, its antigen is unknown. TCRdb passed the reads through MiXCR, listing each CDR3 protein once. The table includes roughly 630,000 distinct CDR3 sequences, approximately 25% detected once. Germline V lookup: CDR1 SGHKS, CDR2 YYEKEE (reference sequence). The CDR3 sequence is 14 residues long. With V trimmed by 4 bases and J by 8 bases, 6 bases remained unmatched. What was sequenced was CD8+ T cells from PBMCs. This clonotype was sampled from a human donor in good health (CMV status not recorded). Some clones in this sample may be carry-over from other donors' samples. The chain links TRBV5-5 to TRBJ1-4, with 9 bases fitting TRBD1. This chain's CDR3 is CASSSTGGAEKLFF. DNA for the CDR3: TGTGCCAGCAGCAGTACAGGGGGCGCCGAAAAACTGTTTTTT.